These 27 T cell receptor beta chains share one sample of origin, sequenced in a study of blood T cells in healthy people across ages. A second about 7 to 11 cycle PCR used barcoded and J-beta primers. TCRdb fed the 5' RACE reads into MiXCR, producing one record per CDR3 protein. The sample yields 1.5 million to 2 million distinct CDR3 sequences, about 35% seen once. Sequencing was performed on blood. These receptor sequences come from a woman under 40 in good health.

This clonotype was seen a handful of times. This chain links TRBV29-1 with TRBJ2-7; D unclear. Trimming removed 3 bases at V and 5 bases at J, with 11 bases between. Germline CDR1 reads SQVTM; CDR2 reads ANQGSEA. CDR3 length: 12 residues. The CDR3 DNA reads as TGCAGCGTTGAGGTGCCGATAAACGAGCAGTACTTC. This codes for CSVEVPINEQYF.

There are a few counts of this clonotype. The rearrangement uses TRBV3-1 and TRBJ1-5; no reliable D call. The germline V gene encodes CDR1 LGHDT and CDR2 YNNKEL (reference sequence). V was clipped by 3 bases and J by 5 bases, with 8 bases between them. The CDR3 covers 13 residues. CDR3 residues: CASSQGTDQPQHF. As DNA, the CDR3 is TGTGCCAGCAGCCAGGGAACAGATCAGCCCCAGCATTTT.

This clonotype was seen only a few times. V and J are TRBV4-2 and TRBJ2-1, with 11 positions matching TRBD2. The V gene end was trimmed by 5 bases and the J gene end by 7 bases; junction bases not matched to a gene: 10. Germline lookup yields CDR1 LGHNA and CDR2 YNFKEQ. This CDR3 has 16 residues. CDR3 bases: TGTGCCAGCAGCTTTACTAGCGGGAGAGGTATAAATGAGCAGTTCTTC. Protein sequence: CASSFTSGRGINEQFF.

This clonotype was seen many times. This chain connects TRBV29-1 to TRBJ1-1; D gene ambiguous. V dropped 4 bases and J dropped 2 bases, with 8 bases sitting between them. The CDR3 spans 12 residues. Germline lookup yields CDR1 SQVTM and CDR2 ANQGSEA. CDR3 in DNA: TGCAGCGTTGGTTCCCATAACACTGAAGCTTTCTTT. Translation gives CSVGSHNTEAFF.

This clonotype was detected a few times. The chain joins TRBV6-1 to TRBJ2-1, with no clear D. The DNA end favors TRBJ2-7, so the J call may be wrong. CDR3 length: 15 residues. The V gene's germline CDR1 is MNHNS and CDR2 SASEGT. This CDR3 is CATSEGQTRPYEQYF. CDR3 DNA: TGTGCCACCTCGGAAGGTCAAACCAGACCCTACGAGCAGTACTTC.

The rearrangement joins TRBV18 to TRBJ2-4, with TRBD1 identical over 8 bases. The end of the DNA fits TRBJ2-7 better, so the J call may be wrong. The germline V gene encodes CDR1 KGHSH and CDR2 LQKENI. The CDR3 has 14 residues. CDR3 protein: CASSRWTGLGEQYF. CDR3 coding DNA: TGTGCCAGCTCACGGTGGACAGGGCTCGGCGAGCAGTACTTC.

This clonotype was seen at least ten times. The CDR3 DNA is TGTGCCAGCAGCCCCCCGGGACAGGGATCCGAGCAGTACTTC. Its protein is CASSPPGQGSEQYF. The V call is TRBV12-3 or TRBV12-4, the J call TRBJ2-5; TRBD1 aligns across 9 bases. The DNA end favors TRBJ2-7, so the J call may be wrong. The CDR3 sequence is 14 residues long.

The chain is built from TRBV10-3 and TRBJ2-7; 12 bases agree with TRBD2. V trimming: 3 bases; J trimming: 4 bases; junction bases outside the gene matches: 7. This CDR3 comprises 16 residues. The germline CDR1 and CDR2 sequences are ENHRY and SYGVKD. CDR3: CAISDPSGGAGYEQYF. The CDR3 DNA reads TGTGCCATCAGTGACCCTAGCGGGGGGGCTGGATACGAGCAGTACTTC.

This chain links TRBV6-1 with TRBJ2-2; the match to TRBD2 covers 11 bases. The CDR3 spans 14 residues. V shed 6 bases and J 4 bases; nucleotides not matched to a gene: 1. Germline V gene sequence: CDR1 MNHNS, CDR2 SASEGT. Here the CDR3 DNA reads TGTGCCAGCAGGACTAGCGGGGTCACCGGGGAGCTGTTTTTT. It yields the protein CASRTSGVTGELFF.

The chain carries TRBV20-1 and TRBJ2-1; 9 nucleotides agree with TRBD1. The tail of the sequence fits TRBJ2-7 better, so the J call may be wrong. CDR1 and CDR2 from the germline V gene are DFQATT and SNEGSKA (reference sequence). The CDR3 extends over 14 amino acids. The DNA of the CDR3 is TGCAGTGCTCGATTGGACAGGGGCCACCACGAGCAGTACTTC. Its protein is CSARLDRGHHEQYF.

This clonotype has just a few counts. The chain employs TRBV29-1 and TRBJ2-7; TRBD1 matches at 8 bases. The germline V gene encodes CDR1 SQVTM and CDR2 ANQGSEA. Trimming took 5 bases from V and 6 from J; bases not matched to a gene: 15. The length of the CDR3 is 15 residues. DNA of the CDR3: TGCAGCGTTACCTTACCGGGACAGGAGATAGGCGAGCAGTACTTC. Amino acid sequence: CSVTLPGQEIGEQYF.

The chain couples TRBV6-1 to TRBJ2-7; 7 bases line up with TRBD1. V was clipped by 6 bases and J by 0 bases; unmatched bases: 8. Germline values: CDR1 MNHNS, CDR2 SASEGT. The CDR3 has 15 residues. CDR3 in DNA: TGTGCCAGCAGCAGGCAGGGGGTCGCCTCCTACGAGCAGTACTTC. Translated, it gives CASSRQGVASYEQYF.

This clonotype turned up a few times. The chain links TRBV30 to TRBJ2-1; the D is unclear. This CDR3 contains 13 residues. V gave up 5 bases and J gave up 0 bases, with 8 bases separating them. Looked up from germline, CDR1 is GTSNPN and CDR2 is SVGIG (reference sequence). CDR3 sequence reads: CAWHYSSYNEQFF. CDR3 in DNA: TGTGCCTGGCATTACAGCTCCTACAATGAGCAGTTCTTC.

This clonotype was seen repeatedly, ten times or more. The chain links TRBV29-1 to TRBJ2-1, with a possible D match to TRBD1 (5 bases). Trimming stripped 7 bases from V and 0 bases from J, with 7 bases between. The germline V gene encodes CDR1 SQVTM and CDR2 ANQGSEA. CDR3 length equals 12 residues. The CDR3 loop reads CSGGYSYNEQFF. CDR3 in DNA: TGCAGCGGGGGCTACTCCTACAATGAGCAGTTCTTC.

This clonotype was detected a few times. The rearrangement joins TRBV7-9 to TRBJ1-2, with D hard to call. The CDR3 consists of 14 residues. The germline V and J ends were trimmed by 1 base and 6 bases, with 12 bases remaining between them. Germline assignment: CDR1 SEHNR and CDR2 FQNEAQ (reference sequence). CDR3 in amino acids: CASSLGIGLDGYTF. The CDR3 region has the DNA TGTGCCAGCAGCTTAGGAATAGGGCTTGATGGCTACACCTTC.

This clonotype occurred many times. The J gene is TRBJ2-5, the V gene TRBV12-3 or TRBV12-4; weak D call: TRBD2 (6 bases). This CDR3 spans 13 amino acids. The V and J ends lost 3 bases and 5 bases respectively, with 10 bases between them. The CDR3 sequence: CASSFRRDETQYF. In nucleotides, the CDR3 is TGTGCCAGCAGTTTTAGGAGGGACGAGACCCAGTACTTC.

The rearrangement links TRBV27 to TRBJ2-7; 9 bases fit TRBD1. Germline V gene data show CDR1 as MNHEY and CDR2 as SMNVEV (reference sequence). This CDR3 has 17 amino acids. Germline trimming cut 6 bases from V and 2 bases from J; bases unmatched to any gene: 14. CDR3 sequence reads: CASRRTGTGKDTYEQYF. CDR3 sequence (DNA): TGTGCCAGCAGACGAACCGGGACAGGGAAAGATACCTACGAGCAGTACTTC.

The chain recombines TRBV12-3 or TRBV12-4 with TRBJ1-2; D might be TRBD1 (5 bases). The ends were cut back, 6 bases at V and 0 bases at J, with 14 bases in the middle. The CDR3 consists of 15 residues. The CDR3 protein is CASSLGTITNYGYTF. CDR3 bases: TGTGCCAGCAGCCTCGGGACGATAACTAACTATGGCTACACCTTC.

A few counts support this clonotype. The chain joins TRBV29-1 to TRBJ1-2; TRBD1 agrees at 10 bases. V was clipped by 6 bases and J by 8 bases; unmatched bases: 6. This CDR3 contains 12 residues. CDR1 is SQVTM, CDR2 ANQGSEA, per germline. CDR3 protein: CSVKTGGSGYTF. The CDR3 DNA follows: TGCAGCGTGAAGACAGGGGGCTCGGGCTACACCTTC.

The genes are TRBV10-3 and TRBJ1-2, with D unresolved. Trimming stripped 8 bases from V and 4 bases from J, with 8 bases between. This CDR3 region has 11 residues. Germline CDR1 and CDR2: ENHRY and SYGVKD. In DNA, the CDR3 is TGTGCCATCCAGTCTGTCTATGGCTACACCTTC. Translated: CAIQSVYGYTF.

This clonotype has only a few counts. Here the CDR3 DNA reads TGTGCCATCAGTGAGTCGACGGGACGGCACTATGGCTACACCTTC. As protein: CAISESTGRHYGYTF. The gene calls are TRBV10-3 and TRBJ1-2; a possible D gene is TRBD1 (5 bases). Between the trimmed V and J ends, which lost 0 bases and 3 bases, there was a span of 11 bases. In germline, CDR1 is ENHRY, CDR2 SYGVKD. CDR3 length: 15 residues.

This clonotype was counted ten times or more. This sequence joins TRBV9 and TRBJ2-3; the match to TRBD2 covers 10 bases. The CDR3 loop spans 16 amino acids. V lost 2 bases, J lost 0 bases, and 3 bases stayed unmatched. Germline V CDR1 and CDR2: SGDLS, YYNGEE. The CDR3 loop reads CASSVTSGLSTDTQYF. CDR3 nucleotides: TGTGCCAGCAGCGTGACTAGCGGGCTGAGCACAGATACGCAGTATTTT.

This clonotype was observed a handful of times. The V gene is TRBV14, the J gene TRBJ2-5; 9 bases agree with TRBD1. The trim removed 6 bases at V and 4 bases at J, leaving 9 bases unmatched. This CDR3 has 15 amino acids. Germline V gene data show CDR1 as SGHDN and CDR2 as FVKESK. CDR3 sequence reads: CASSQYRGRRETQYF. For the CDR3, the DNA is TGTGCCAGCAGTCAATACAGGGGGCGCCGAGAGACCCAGTACTTC. The full variable domain, its missing parts supplied by reference TRBV14 and TRBJ2-5, is EAGVTQFPSHSVIEKGQTVTLRCDPISGHDNLYWYRRVMGKEIKFLLHFVKESKQDESGMPNNRFLAERTGGTYSTLKVQPAELEDSGVYFCASSQYRGRRETQYFGPGTRLLVL.

The chain is built from TRBV18 and TRBJ1-1; 9 nucleotides line up with TRBD1. CDR3 size: 15 residues. V lost 3 bases and J lost 4; bases outside the gene matches: 6. Germline CDR1 and CDR2: KGHSH and LQKENI. The CDR3 coding sequence is TGTGCCAGCTCACCGGGACAGGGTGGTTCCACTGAAGCTTTCTTT. As protein: CASSPGQGGSTEAFF.

This sequence joins TRBV10-3 and TRBJ1-4; possibly TRBD1 for D (5 bases). The CDR3 totals 15 residues. Trimming removed 3 bases at V and 2 bases at J, with 10 bases between. Per the germline V gene, CDR1 is ENHRY and CDR2 is SYGVKD. The CDR3: CAISERQLTNEKLFF. The DNA of the CDR3 is TGTGCCATCAGTGAACGACAGCTGACTAATGAAAAACTGTTTTTT.

This clonotype has just a few counts. The gene calls are TRBV4-1 and TRBJ2-1; no clear D gene. V was trimmed by 1 base and J by 5 bases, leaving 18 bases between them. The V gene's germline CDR1 is MGHRA and CDR2 YSYEKL. The CDR3 contains 17 residues. CDR3 region: CASSQGSLGSGHNEQFF. As DNA, the CDR3 is TGCGCCAGCAGCCAAGGTTCTTTAGGTTCCGGCCACAATGAGCAGTTCTTC.

The rearrangement links TRBV25-1 to TRBJ1-2; weak D call: TRBD1 (5 bases). Germline loops: CDR1 MGHDK, CDR2 SYGVNS. Trimming removed 3 bases at V and 8 bases at J, with 22 bases between. This CDR3 is built from 16 residues. The CDR3 loop is CASSDYTWGAGSGYTF. The CDR3, as DNA: TGTGCCAGCAGTGATTATACATGGGGCGCAGGTTCGGGCTACACCTTC.